The rows below give T cell receptor beta chains drawn from one sample of a study. One entry per CDR3 protein results from TCRdb running MiXCR on the 5' RACE reads. The sample holds tens of thousands of distinct CDR3 sequences, roughly 31% seen once. The specimen sequenced was tumor-infiltrating memory CD4+ T cells sorted from the breast tumor. The receptors were sampled from a female donor with breast cancer. The CDR3 runs from the conserved cysteine through the conserved F or W. Each record gives: CDR3 protein, CDR3 DNA, J gene, clone size, D gene, V gene. A D gene is named only where the DNA matches it firmly. Some rows have no size entry. The others give once, few or many, or a class for an expanded clone.

cdr3_aa: CASSLHEGQGNNEQFF
cdr3_nt: TGTGCCAGCAGTTTGCACGAGGGACAGGGTAACAATGAGCAGTTCTTC
j_call: TRBJ2-1
clone_size: few
d_call: TRBD1
v_call: TRBV28

cdr3_aa: CASSPPGHSNQPQHF
cdr3_nt: TGTGCCAGCAGTCCACCGGGGCATAGCAATCAGCCCCAGCATTTT
j_call: TRBJ1-5
clone_size: few
d_call: -
v_call: TRBV27

cdr3_aa: CASRDHRGTGDTDTQYF
cdr3_nt: TGTGCCAGCAGAGATCACCGCGGGACAGGGGACACAGATACGCAGTATTTT
j_call: TRBJ2-3
clone_size: -
d_call: TRBD1
v_call: TRBV7-2

cdr3_aa: CACRGEPNDEQFF
cdr3_nt: TGTGCCTGCAGGGGGGAGCCGAACGATGAGCAGTTCTTC
j_call: TRBJ2-1
clone_size: -
d_call: -
v_call: TRBV30

cdr3_aa: CAGSEELVGTDTQYF
cdr3_nt: TGCGCCGGCTCCGAAGAGTTGGTTGGCACAGATACGCAGTATTTT
j_call: TRBJ2-3
clone_size: -
d_call: -
v_call: TRBV5-1

cdr3_aa: CASSEDRIYEQYF
cdr3_nt: TGTGCCAGCAGCGAGGACAGGATCTACGAGCAGTACTTC
j_call: TRBJ2-7
clone_size: -
d_call: TRBD1
v_call: TRBV11-1

cdr3_aa: CASSIGTGTYGYTF
cdr3_nt: TGTGCCAGCAGCATCGGGACAGGGACGTATGGCTACACCTTC
j_call: TRBJ1-2
clone_size: -
d_call: TRBD1
v_call: TRBV5-4

cdr3_aa: CATSRDRATYEQYF
cdr3_nt: TGTGCCACCAGCAGAGATAGGGCCACCTACGAGCAGTACTTC
j_call: TRBJ2-7
clone_size: few
d_call: -
v_call: TRBV15

cdr3_aa: CSVTGRPQETQYF
cdr3_nt: TGCAGCGTTACGGGACGGCCCCAAGAGACCCAGTACTTC
j_call: TRBJ2-5
clone_size: -
d_call: -
v_call: TRBV29-1

cdr3_aa: CASSGWGLAGKNIQYF
cdr3_nt: TGTGCCAGCAGTGGGTGGGGACTAGCGGGAAAAAACATTCAGTACTTC
j_call: TRBJ2-4
clone_size: -
d_call: TRBD2
v_call: TRBV28

cdr3_aa: CASSLYLGGPLETQYF
cdr3_nt: TGCGCCAGCAGCTTATACCTCGGAGGACCTCTAGAGACCCAGTACTTC
j_call: TRBJ2-5
clone_size: few
d_call: -
v_call: TRBV5-1

cdr3_aa: CASSLQTPNYGYTF
cdr3_nt: TGCGCCAGCAGCCTGCAGACACCGAACTATGGCTACACCTTC
j_call: TRBJ1-2
clone_size: medium-sized
d_call: -
v_call: TRBV5-1

cdr3_aa: CSANDGGHEQYF
cdr3_nt: TGCAGTGCTAATGACGGGGGCCACGAGCAGTACTTC
j_call: TRBJ2-7
clone_size: few
d_call: -
v_call: TRBV20-1

cdr3_aa: CASSYSAGRISPLHF
cdr3_nt: TGTGCCAGCAGTTACTCGGCAGGAAGGATTTCACCCCTCCACTTT
j_call: TRBJ1-6
clone_size: few
d_call: -
v_call: TRBV6-5

cdr3_aa: CAIAGVQGTQYF
cdr3_nt: TGTGCCATCGCGGGGGTCCAAGGGACCCAGTACTTC
j_call: TRBJ2-5
clone_size: few
d_call: TRBD2
v_call: TRBV10-3

cdr3_aa: CASSFTANTEAFF
cdr3_nt: TGTGCCAGCAGCTTCACAGCTAACACTGAAGCTTTCTTT
j_call: TRBJ1-1
clone_size: medium-sized
d_call: -
v_call: TRBV7-9

cdr3_aa: CASSQDGNYGYTF
cdr3_nt: TGTGCCAGCTCACAGGACGGAAACTATGGCTACACCTTC
j_call: TRBJ1-2
clone_size: -
d_call: -
v_call: TRBV18

cdr3_aa: CASSLDPTYEQYF
cdr3_nt: TGTGCCAGCAGCTTAGACCCTACCTACGAGCAGTACTTC
j_call: TRBJ2-7
clone_size: -
d_call: -
v_call: TRBV7-2

cdr3_aa: CASSVVGQTYNEQFF
cdr3_nt: TGTGCCAGCAGCGTAGTCGGCCAGACCTACAATGAGCAGTTCTTC
j_call: TRBJ2-1
clone_size: -
d_call: -
v_call: TRBV9

cdr3_aa: CASSYWVGAANSYNGQFF
cdr3_nt: TGTGCCAGCAGTTACTGGGTGGGGGCAGCGAACTCCTACAATGGGCAGTTCTTC
j_call: TRBJ2-1
clone_size: -
d_call: -
v_call: TRBV6-2/TRBV6-3

cdr3_aa: CASSLQSGGYNEQFF
cdr3_nt: TGTGCCAGCAGTTTACAGAGCGGGGGATACAATGAGCAGTTCTTC
j_call: TRBJ2-1
clone_size: -
d_call: TRBD2
v_call: TRBV12-3/TRBV12-4

cdr3_aa: CASAGIQSTGELFF
cdr3_nt: TGTGCCAGTGCGGGGATCCAATCCACCGGGGAGCTGTTTTTT
j_call: TRBJ2-2
clone_size: -
d_call: -
v_call: TRBV9